Each of the 5 T cell receptor beta chains below was sequenced from the same sample in a study of CD8+ T cells in alopecia areata. Cells from pooled cutaneous lymph nodes were sorted by CD4, CD8alpha, NKG2D, NKG2ACE and other markers. Reverse transcribed after extraction, RNA yielded cDNA as the sequencing template. Libraries were prepared by immunoSEQ multiplex PCR; TCRdb keeps only in-frame clonotypes and omits some of them. The table lists 200,000 to 300,000 clones, with no singletons. Sequencing was performed on CD4+ T cells sorted from a lymph node. These receptors were collected from a C3H/HeJ mouse with alopecia areata. The mice in this strain carry MHC haplotype H2-k.

Notes on this clone: Here the gene names and germline are mouse. The read terminates 4 residues ahead of where the CDR3 ends, so the germline J gene completes it. The chain recombines TRBV1 with TRBJ2-1; TRBD1 aligns across 7 bases. Germline values: CDR1 NSQYPW, CDR2 LRSPGD (reference sequence). V was pared by 3 bases and J by 3 bases, with 2 bases of the junction left unmatched. This CDR3 comprises 14 residues. The sequenced part of the CDR3 DNA is TGCACCTGCAGTGCCACAGGGGCCTATGCT. It encodes CTCSATGAYA. The complete CDR3 reads CTCSATGAYAEQFF.

Comments on this clone: Gene names and germline match the mouse. The CDR3 end is not reached by the read, which stops 4 residues before it; the germline J gene fills it in. The chain recombines TRBV13-1 with TRBJ2-3, with 10 positions matching TRBD2. This CDR3 is built from 15 residues. The trim removed 3 bases at V and 2 bases at J, leaving 3 bases unmatched. Germline V gene sequence: CDR1 NSHNY, CDR2 SYGAGN. CDR3 region: CASSGLGGIAETLYF. The CDR3 bases that were read are TGTGCCAGCAGTGGACTGGGGGGAATTGCAGAA.

This clone has just a few counts. Gene names are mouse gene names. The CDR3 end is not reached by the read, which stops 4 residues before it; the germline J gene fills it in. The chain links TRBV19 to TRBJ2-5; 10 nucleotides agree with TRBD2. The V and J ends lost 4 bases and 3 bases, in that order; junction bases with no gene match: 5. CDR3 length: 15 residues. Per the germline V gene, CDR1 is FNHDT and CDR2 is SITEND (reference sequence). The part of the CDR3 DNA that was read is TGTGCCAGCAGTCCCCGGGACTGGGGTCAAGAC. It encodes CASSPRDWGQD. The whole CDR3 protein reads CASSPRDWGQDTQYF.

This clone was seen a handful of times. Gene names refer to mouse genes. Coverage ceases 4 residues before the CDR3 finishes, and the germline J gene fills in the end. Other DNA sequences from this sample encode an identical CDR3 as well. The chain employs TRBV5 and TRBJ1-1, with 7 positions matching TRBD1. The germline CDR1 and CDR2 sequences are LGHNA and YNLKQL (reference sequence). The CDR3 extends over 13 amino acids. The V and J ends lost 4 bases and 3 bases, in that order; junction bases with no gene match: 2. The covered CDR3 bases are TGTGCCAGCAGCCGACAGGGAGACACA. Amino acid sequence: CASSRQGDT. The complete CDR3 reads CASSRQGDTEVFF.

Concerning this clone itself: Gene names and germline refer to mouse. The read terminates 4 residues before the CDR3 end, so the remaining end is supplied by the germline J gene. The V call is TRBV1, the J call TRBJ2-7; possibly TRBD1 for D (7 bases). This CDR3 is 12 amino acids long. Germline lookup yields CDR1 NSQYPW and CDR2 LRSPGD (reference sequence). The part of the CDR3 DNA that was read is TGCACCTGCTGGGGGACAGAATAT. Protein product: CTCWGTEY. The complete CDR3 sequence is CTCWGTEYEQYF.